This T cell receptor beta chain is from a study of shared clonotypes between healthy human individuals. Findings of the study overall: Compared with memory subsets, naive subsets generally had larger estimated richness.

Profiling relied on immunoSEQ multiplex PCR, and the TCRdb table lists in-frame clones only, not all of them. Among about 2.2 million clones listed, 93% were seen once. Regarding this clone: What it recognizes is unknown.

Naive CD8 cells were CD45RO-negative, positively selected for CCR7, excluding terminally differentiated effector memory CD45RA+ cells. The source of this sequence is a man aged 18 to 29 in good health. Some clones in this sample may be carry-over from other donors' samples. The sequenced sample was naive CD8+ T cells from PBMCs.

CDR3 sequence: CASSQGTSGPYNEQFF. Here the CDR3 DNA reads TGTGCCAGCTCACAAGGGACTAGCGGTCCCTACAATGAGCAGTTCTTC. The rearrangement joins TRBV18 to TRBJ2-1; 11 bases agree with TRBD2. CDR1 is KGHSH, CDR2 LQKENI, per germline. The CDR3 is 16 amino acids. Trimming at V came to 4 bases and at J to 2 bases, leaving 4 bases not matched to a gene.